This T cell receptor beta chain was identified during a study of T-cell reconstitution after alpha-beta-depleted transplantation in children. Study results and caveats: Where alpha-beta T cells came from about two months after transplant was reportedly several hundred expanded graft clones.

The V and J ends lost 6 bases and 3 bases respectively, with 20 bases between them. The CDR3 has 15 amino acids. Germline-derived CDR1 and CDR2 are DFQATT and SNEGSKA (reference sequence). Concerning this clonotype: Its antigen is currently unknown.

Preparation of the TCRbeta library was carried out with unique molecular identifiers. TCRdb reprocessed the PCR reads with MiXCR, giving one entry per CDR3 protein. The data hold about 460,000 distinct CDR3 sequences, with roughly a tenth observed a single time. The sequence derives from a child aged 2-15 years with inherited bone marrow failure, due to receive a stem cell transplant. Sequencing used PBMCs, obtained before TCRalphabeta/CD19-depleted stem cell transplant. This rearrangement joins TRBV20-1 to TRBJ2-5; possibly TRBD2 for D (5 bases). Here the CDR3 DNA reads TGCAGTGCGACTAAACCCCCCCCCCTTGAAGAGACCCAGTACTTC. It is translated as CSATKPPPLEETQYF.